This entry describes one T cell receptor (beta chain). What this receptor recognizes is not known. Base-call qualities are not available, and no considerably larger clone is one nucleotide away. These data originate in a study of blood T cells in healthy people across ages (dated by TCRdb to about 2015). With respect to the entire study: In model experiments, roughly one uniquely barcoded TCR beta cDNA molecule per two T cells was captured by template switching. Donors were grouped into four age groups: young (average roughly 17 years), middle-aged (39), aged (around 56) and long-lived (approximately 75). The study analyzed two additional independent replicas of 1 million unique cDNA reads from the same blood draw for two donors, one aged 18 to 30 and one aged 80 or older. Donors of different ages were randomly distributed across sequencing lanes to avoid experimental bias. Age-related changes in TCR beta repertoire diversity were measured in the study by deep sequencing normalized with unique cDNA molecular identifiers.

Broader findings and caveats from the paper: Because donor CMV infection status was unknown, age-related changes in expanded clonotypes were potentially confounded. Total diversity estimates from one million sequenced T cells were considered lower bounds and underestimates. Conclusive comparison of naive and antigen-experienced compartments was prevented by the profiling of bulk unsorted PBMCs. Observed TCR beta diversity per million T cells fell roughly linearly with age, and a significant reduction was already apparent by age around 40. There was a strong correlation between observed TCR beta diversity and the percentage of naive T cells measured by flow cytometry. Compared with the aged group, the long-lived group had more naive CD4+ T cells, fewer expanded clones and increased TCR diversity, a pattern suggesting age selection.

V is clipped by 8 bases and J by 1 base, and the sequence between their germline boundaries is 9 bases long. From the germline V gene (reference sequence), CDR1 is MNHEY and CDR2 is SMNVEV. Taken from cysteine to phenylalanine, the CDR3 has 13 residues. Only CDR3 DNA is held: 39 bases, read in frame from base 1. The protocol used for the library was 5' RACE. The sequencer was an Illumina HiSeq 2500. A second roughly 6 to 11 cycle PCR used a sample-barcoded 5' primer and a J-beta primer mix. A template-switch 5' adaptor carrying 12 random nucleotides introduced a unique molecular identifier onto each TCR beta cDNA molecule. At least 2.5 million CDR3-containing paired-end reads were obtained from each sample. First-strand cDNA was synthesized from all RNA with the Mint cDNA synthesis kit, primed by a TRBC-specific oligonucleotide. After uracil-DNA glycosylase treatment, a first 18-cycle PCR used universal primers M1SS and BC2_uni_R on all cDNA. The original methods were these. Normalization of each sample was performed by random selection of 1 million high-quality reads, each carrying a distinct molecular identifier. Reads with shared molecular identifiers were discarded instead of being binned into consensus sequences. MiTCR, set to a Q25 quality threshold and the strictest error-elimination algorithm, was used for CDR3 identification, clonotype clustering and error correction. A nonparametric unseen species model with Euler transformation was used to estimate a lower bound on total TCR beta diversity. TCRdb cleaned the public reads at Q25 with fastp, built clones with MiXCR and kept in-frame beta chains. Rows with one shared CDR3 protein collapse into an entry with the most common genes and DNA. The V and J calls were not made by the authors but by TCRdb's processing. Across this sample there are around 1,700,000 distinct CDR3 sequences, with roughly 30% seen only once. About 7.7% of the sample belongs to the ten largest clones.

The donors were some 39 Caucasian individuals from Russia, aged roughly 6 to 100 years, who were systemically healthy. Around 9.7 milliliters of peripheral blood were collected from each donor into EDTA-treated Vacutainer tubes. Ficoll-Paque density-gradient centrifugation was used to isolate PBMCs, with at least 6.5 million per sample. Total RNA, at least 6 micrograms per sample, was extracted from PBMCs with Trizol reagent. Naive CD45RAhigh/CD27high T cell percentages were measured by flow cytometry on a PBMC aliquot from every donor. The chain is encoded by TRBV27 joined to TRBJ1-5, with TRBD1 as a weak D call on 5 bases. This sequence was found in a woman aged 25 to 39 in good health. Source material: blood. The DNA sequence is as follows: TGTGCCAGCCCGTCAGGGAGCAATCAGCCCCAGCATTTT. Its amino acids are CASPSGSNQPQHF.